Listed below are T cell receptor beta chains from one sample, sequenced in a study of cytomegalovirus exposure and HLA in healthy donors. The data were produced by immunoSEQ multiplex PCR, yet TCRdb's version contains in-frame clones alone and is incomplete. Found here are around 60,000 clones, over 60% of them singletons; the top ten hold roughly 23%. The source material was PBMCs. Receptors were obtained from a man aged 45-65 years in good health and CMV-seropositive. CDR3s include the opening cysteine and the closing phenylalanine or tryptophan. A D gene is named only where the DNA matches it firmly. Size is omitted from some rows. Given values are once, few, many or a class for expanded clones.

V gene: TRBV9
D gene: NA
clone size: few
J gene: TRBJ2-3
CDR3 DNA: TGTGCCAGCAGCGTGGGAGCAGATACGCAGTATTTT
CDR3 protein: CASSVGADTQYF

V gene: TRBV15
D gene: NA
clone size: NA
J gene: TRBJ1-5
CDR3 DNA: TGTGCCACCAGCAGAGCATTACAGAGGGATAATCAGCCCCAGCATTTT
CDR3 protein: CATSRALQRDNQPQHF

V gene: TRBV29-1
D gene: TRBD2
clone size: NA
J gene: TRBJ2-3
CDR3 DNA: TGCAGCGTTCAGGGACTAGCCCCAGATACGCAGTATTTT
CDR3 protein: CSVQGLAPDTQYF

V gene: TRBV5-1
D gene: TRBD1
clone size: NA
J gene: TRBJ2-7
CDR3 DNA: TGCGCCAGCAGCTTGGCAGGGGGCCCCTACGAGCAGTACTTC
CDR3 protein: CASSLAGGPYEQYF

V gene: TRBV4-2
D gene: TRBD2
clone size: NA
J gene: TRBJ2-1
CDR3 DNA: TGTGCCAGCAGCCAAGAGCGGGAGCAGGTGTGGGAGCAGTTCTTC
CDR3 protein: CASSQEREQVWEQFF

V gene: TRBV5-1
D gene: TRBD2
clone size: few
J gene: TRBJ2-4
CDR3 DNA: TGCGCCAGCAGCCCCACGCTAGCGGGAGATTTGTGGGAAGCCAAAAACATTCAGTACTTC
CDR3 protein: CASSPTLAGDLWEAKNIQYF

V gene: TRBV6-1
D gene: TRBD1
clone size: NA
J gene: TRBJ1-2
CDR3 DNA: TGTGCCAGCAGTGAATTGAGCAGGGGGCAGGGTGGCTACACCTTC
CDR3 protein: CASSELSRGQGGYTF

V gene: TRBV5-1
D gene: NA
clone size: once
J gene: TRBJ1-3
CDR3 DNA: TGCGCCAGCAGCCCCCGTCAGAGGGCTGGAAACACCATATATTTT
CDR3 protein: CASSPRQRAGNTIYF

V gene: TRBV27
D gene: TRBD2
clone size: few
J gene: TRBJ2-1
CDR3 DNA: TGTGCCAGCAGGGCCTATGCGCGGGAGGGCCTCAATGAGCAGTTCTTC
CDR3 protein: CASRAYAREGLNEQFF

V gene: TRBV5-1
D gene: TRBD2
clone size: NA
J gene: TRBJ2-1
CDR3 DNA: TGCGCCAGCAGCATCCAGAGCGGGGGGGGCTACAATGAGCAGTTCTTC
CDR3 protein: CASSIQSGGGYNEQFF

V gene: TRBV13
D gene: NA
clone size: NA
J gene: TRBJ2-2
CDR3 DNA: TGTGCCAGCAGCCTCCCGGACTATTTTGGCGGGGAGCTGTTTTTT
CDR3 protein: CASSLPDYFGGELFF

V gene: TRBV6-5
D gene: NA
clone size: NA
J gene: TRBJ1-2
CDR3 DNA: TGTGCCAGCAGTTACGCAGACAGAGGAGGCTACACCTTC
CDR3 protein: CASSYADRGGYTF

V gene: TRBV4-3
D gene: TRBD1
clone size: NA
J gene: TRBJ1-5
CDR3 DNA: TGCGCCAGCAGCCAAGATAGGACAGGGAGGTTGAGTCAGCCCCAGCATTTT
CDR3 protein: CASSQDRTGRLSQPQHF

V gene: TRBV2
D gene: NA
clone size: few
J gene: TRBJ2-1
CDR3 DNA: TGTGCCAGCAGTGGGACAGGTAATGCACGGGAGTTGCAGTTCTTC
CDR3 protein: CASSGTGNARELQFF

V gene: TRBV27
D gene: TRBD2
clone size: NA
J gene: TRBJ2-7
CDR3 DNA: TGTGCCAGCACCCCCCTACCCACTAGCGGGAGATACGAGCAGTACTTC
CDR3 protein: CASTPLPTSGRYEQYF

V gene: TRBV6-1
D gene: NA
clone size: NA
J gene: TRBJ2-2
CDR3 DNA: TGTGCCAGCAGGAAGACAGGATACACCGGGGAGCTGTTTTTT
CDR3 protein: CASRKTGYTGELFF

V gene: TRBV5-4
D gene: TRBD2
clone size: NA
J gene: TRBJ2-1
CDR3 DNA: TGTGCCAGCAGCCGAGAGCGGGACTCCTACAATGAGCAGTTCTTC
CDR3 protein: CASSRERDSYNEQFF

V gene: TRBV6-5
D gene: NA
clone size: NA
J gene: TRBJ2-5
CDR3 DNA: TGTGCCAGCAGAGGGGTACTCGAGACCCAGTACTTC
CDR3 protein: CASRGVLETQYF

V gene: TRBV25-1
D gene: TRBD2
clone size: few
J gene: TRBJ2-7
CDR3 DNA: TGTGCCAGCAGTGCCCGGACTAGCCCCTACGAGCAGTACTTC
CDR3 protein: CASSARTSPYEQYF

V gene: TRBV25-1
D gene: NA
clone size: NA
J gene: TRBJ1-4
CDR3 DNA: TGTGCCAGCAGTGCCACCCTTGGGGGGGAAGTGGGAGAAAAACTGTTTTTT
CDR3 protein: CASSATLGGEVGEKLFF

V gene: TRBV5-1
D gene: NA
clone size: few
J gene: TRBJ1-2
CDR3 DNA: TGCGCCAGCAGTTTGGACGGGAACTATGGCTACACCTTC
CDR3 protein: CASSLDGNYGYTF

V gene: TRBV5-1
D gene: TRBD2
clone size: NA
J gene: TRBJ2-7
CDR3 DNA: TGCGCCAGCAGCACAGGACTAGCGGGGGGGACCTACGAGCAGTACTTC
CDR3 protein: CASSTGLAGGTYEQYF

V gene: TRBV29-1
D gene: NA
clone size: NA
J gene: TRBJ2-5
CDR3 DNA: TGCAGCGTTGAGAGGGGGGGAGGGGTAGCGGGCACCCTTTACTTC
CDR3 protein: CSVERGGGVAGTLYF

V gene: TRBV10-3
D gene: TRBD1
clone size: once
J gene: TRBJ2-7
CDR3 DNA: TGTGCCATCAGTGTCATTACAGGGGGCGATAATGGCTACGAGCAGTACTTC
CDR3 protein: CAISVITGGDNGYEQYF

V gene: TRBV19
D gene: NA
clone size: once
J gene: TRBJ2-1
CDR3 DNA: TGTGCCAGTAGTATAGAGGTCGGTCGGGACTGGGGCAACAATGAGCAGTTCTTC
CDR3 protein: CASSIEVGRDWGNNEQFF

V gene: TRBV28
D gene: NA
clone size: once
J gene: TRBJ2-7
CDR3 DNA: TGTGCCAGCAGTACCAGGCTGGTCCCCTACGAGCAGTACTTC
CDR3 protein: CASSTRLVPYEQYF

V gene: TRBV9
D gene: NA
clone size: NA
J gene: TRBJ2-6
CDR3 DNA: TGTGCCAGCCGACCGACAGGAAACTCTGGGGCCAACGTCCTGACTTTC
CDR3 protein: CASRPTGNSGANVLTF

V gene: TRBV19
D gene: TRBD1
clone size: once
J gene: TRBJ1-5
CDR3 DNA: TGTGCCAGTAGTATGACAGGGAAGGGCCAGCCCCAGCATTTT
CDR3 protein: CASSMTGKGQPQHF

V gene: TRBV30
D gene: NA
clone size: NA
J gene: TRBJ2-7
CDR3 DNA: TGTGCCTGGGGCCTGGACAGCTACGAGCAGTACTTC
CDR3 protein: CAWGLDSYEQYF

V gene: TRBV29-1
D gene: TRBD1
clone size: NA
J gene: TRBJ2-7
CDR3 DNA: TGCAGCGTTGAAGATGGGGACAGGGTTTCGTACGAGCAGTACTTC
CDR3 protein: CSVEDGDRVSYEQYF

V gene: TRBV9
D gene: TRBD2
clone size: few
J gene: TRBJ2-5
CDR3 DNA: TGTGCCAGCAGCGTATCAGCGGGGGGGACGGAGACCCAGTACTTC
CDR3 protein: CASSVSAGGTETQYF

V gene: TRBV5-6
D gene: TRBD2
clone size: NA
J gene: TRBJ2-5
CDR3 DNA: TGTGCCAGCAGCCCCCGTCCCGGGGGGGGCCGAGAGACCCAGTACTTC
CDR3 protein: CASSPRPGGGRETQYF

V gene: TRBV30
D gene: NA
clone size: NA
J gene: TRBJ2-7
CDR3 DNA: TGTGCCTGGAGTCCATACTGGAGGGCCGCAGGGTTTAACGTTTACGAGCAGTACTTC
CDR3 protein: CAWSPYWRAAGFNVYEQYF

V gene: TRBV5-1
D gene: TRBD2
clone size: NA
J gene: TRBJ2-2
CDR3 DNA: TGCGCCAGCAGCCCGAGGCGGGGGGCTAGCACCGGGGAGCTGTTTTTT
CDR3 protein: CASSPRRGASTGELFF

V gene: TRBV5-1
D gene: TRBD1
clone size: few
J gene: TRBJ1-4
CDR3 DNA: TGCGCCAGCAGCTTACAGGGGGGCGGAAAACTGTTTTTT
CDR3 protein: CASSLQGGGKLFF

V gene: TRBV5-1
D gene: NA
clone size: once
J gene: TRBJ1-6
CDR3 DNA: TGCGCCAGCAGCTTGGAGCCAGGGTTGACACCCCTCCACTTT
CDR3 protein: CASSLEPGLTPLHF

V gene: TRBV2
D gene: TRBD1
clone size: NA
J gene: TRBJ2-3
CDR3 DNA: TGTGCCAGCGCGGGGGATTCCGGGACAGGGGCTGCAGATACGCAGTATTTT
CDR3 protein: CASAGDSGTGAADTQYF

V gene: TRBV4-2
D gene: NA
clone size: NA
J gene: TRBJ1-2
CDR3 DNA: TGTGCCAGCAGCCACTTATCTCTCTCGGGAAACTATGGCTACACCTTC
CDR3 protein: CASSHLSLSGNYGYTF

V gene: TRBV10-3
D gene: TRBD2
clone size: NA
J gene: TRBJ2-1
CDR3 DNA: TGTGCCATCGGGGAGGGGATAGCGAATGAGCAGTTCTTC
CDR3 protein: CAIGEGIANEQFF

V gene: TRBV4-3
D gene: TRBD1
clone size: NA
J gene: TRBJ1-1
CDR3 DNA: TGCGCCAGCAGCCAAGACCCGGGACAGGGAGCAGCTTTCTTT
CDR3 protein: CASSQDPGQGAAFF

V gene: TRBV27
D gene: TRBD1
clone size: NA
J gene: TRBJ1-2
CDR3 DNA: TGTGCCAGCAGTTTCCACACTATCACAGGGGGAGGTTATGGCTACACCTTC
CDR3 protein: CASSFHTITGGGYGYTF

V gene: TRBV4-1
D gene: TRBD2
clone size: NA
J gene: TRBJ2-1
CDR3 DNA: TGCGCCAGCAGTCCTGAGACTAGCGCGAGCTACAATGAGCAGTTCTTC
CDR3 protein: CASSPETSASYNEQFF

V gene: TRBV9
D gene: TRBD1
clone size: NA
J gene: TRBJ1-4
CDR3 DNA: TGTGCCAGCAGCGTAGCGGGACAGCCAGATGAAAAACTGTTTTTT
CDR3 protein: CASSVAGQPDEKLFF

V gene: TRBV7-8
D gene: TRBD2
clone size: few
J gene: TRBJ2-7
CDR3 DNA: TGTGCCAGCAGCTTAGTTAGCGGGGGCTCCTACGAGCAGTACTTC
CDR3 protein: CASSLVSGGSYEQYF